Described below is a single T cell receptor beta chain sequence and its context. These data are taken from a study of blood T cell repertoires in COVID-19. Seattle-derived patients entered the study during active infection and were followed longitudinally. Original processing notes: Researchers report that nucleated cell counts were estimated from reference gene primer amplification. TCRdb's table, derived via immunoSEQ multiplex PCR, lists solely in-frame clones and lacks some. The DNA was the basis for D and trimming; V, J and clone size are from that table. Of around 80,000 clones in the sample, 85% are singletons; the top ten hold roughly 9.3%. The TCR sequence derives from a man aged 50 or older with COVID-19, enrolled during active disease. Sequencing was carried out using peripheral blood.

CDR3 loop: CASSGTGTGNTIYF. DNA of the CDR3: TGTGCCAGCAGCGGGACAGGGACTGGAAACACCATATATTTT. The V and J genes are TRBV4-2 and TRBJ1-3; 9 bases are shared with TRBD1. Germline values: CDR1 LGHNA, CDR2 YNFKEQ. This CDR3 contains 14 residues. The J segment lost 2 bases and the V segment lost 5 bases, leaving 1 base of the junction unmatched.